The rows below give T cell receptor beta chains drawn from one sample of a study of T cells in Graves' hyperthyroidism and ophthalmopathy. TCRdb re-called the multiplex PCR reads with MiXCR, one entry per CDR3 protein. Among about 660,000 distinct CDR3 sequences, 45% were seen once, and the ten largest hold roughly 7.2%. The sample consisted of peripheral blood or thyroid tissue (not recorded which). The receptors come from an adult man with Graves' disease, either hyperthyroidism or ophthalmopathy (not recorded which). The CDR3 runs from the conserved cysteine through the conserved F or W. The order of the fields is D gene, J gene, clone size, V gene, CDR3 length, CDR3 DNA, CDR3 protein. A D gene is named only where the DNA matches it firmly. Clone size appears in some rows only: once, few, many, or a class for an expanded clone.

TRBD1	TRBJ1-2	-	TRBV11-1	14	TGTGCCAGCAGTTTATCCGACAGGGTCGGTGGCTACACCTTC	CASSLSDRVGGYTF
-	TRBJ1-3	many	TRBV20-1	11	TGCAGTGCTAGAAACGGAAACACCATATATTTT	CSARNGNTIYF
-	TRBJ1-5	-	TRBV2	18	TGTGCCAGCAGTGAACGAGGGACCGGGTATGTAGGCGGTCAGCCCCAGCATTTT	CASSERGTGYVGGQPQHF
TRBD2	TRBJ2-5	-	TRBV20-1	17	TGCAGTGCTAGAGGGGACATAGCGGGTCTAGCGGGACGGACCCAGTACTTC	CSARGDIAGLAGRTQYF
TRBD1	TRBJ2-7	-	TRBV5-1	16	TGCGCCAGCAGCTTTTACCCCGGGACAGGCTCCTACGAGCAGTACTTC	CASSFYPGTGSYEQYF
-	TRBJ1-3	few	TRBV19	14	TGTGCCAGTAAGGTCCTGAGCTCTGGAAACACCATATATTTT	CASKVLSSGNTIYF
TRBD1	TRBJ1-1	-	TRBV20-1	16	TGCAGTGCCCCTGGAGGACAGGGAAGGATGAACACTGAAGCTTTCTTT	CSAPGGQGRMNTEAFF
-	TRBJ2-5	many	TRBV6-5	11	TGTGCCAGCAGGACCTGGGAGACCCAGTACTTC	CASRTWETQYF
-	TRBJ2-7	many	TRBV10-3	13	TGTGCCATCAATCCGGGGAGCGGTTACGAGCAGTACTTC	CAINPGSGYEQYF
TRBD1	TRBJ1-2	-	TRBV20-1	16	TGCAGTGCTAGATTGATGCGAGACAGGGGGTTGTGGGGCTACACCTTC	CSARLMRDRGLWGYTF
TRBD1	TRBJ1-5	few	TRBV12-3/TRBV12-4	14	TGTGCCAGCAGCCGGGACAGGGAAAATCAGCCCCAGCATTTT	CASSRDRENQPQHF
-	TRBJ1-1	-	TRBV7-8	15	TGTGCCAGCAGCCTATCAACAGAGCTGAACACTGAAGCTTTCTTT	CASSLSTELNTEAFF
TRBD2	TRBJ2-5	-	TRBV10-3	15	TGTGCCATCAGCGGAATTCCGGGGACTAAGGAGACCCAGTACTTC	CAISGIPGTKETQYF
TRBD1	TRBJ1-5	-	TRBV12-3/TRBV12-4	16	TGTGCCAGCTCACCCCTGGGACAGGGGGCAAATCAGCCCCAGCATTTT	CASSPLGQGANQPQHF
-	TRBJ1-6	many	TRBV15	15	TGTGCCACCAGTCCAAATGGAGCAGGAGGTTCACCCCTCCACTTT	CATSPNGAGGSPLHF
-	TRBJ1-2	once	TRBV25-1	15	TGTGCCAGCAGTGCTAGAGGCTCCTCGGCCTATGGCTACACCTTC	CASSARGSSAYGYTF
TRBD2	TRBJ2-2	-	TRBV7-8	16	TGTGCCAGCAGCTCAGGGACTAGCGGGAGCGCCGGGGAGCTGTTTTTT	CASSSGTSGSAGELFF
TRBD2	TRBJ2-7	-	TRBV7-2	20	TGTGCCAGCAGCCGTGAAATAGCGGGAGGGGCCCGATTGCTTCCCTACGAGCAGTACTTC	CASSREIAGGARLLPYEQYF
TRBD1	TRBJ1-6	-	TRBV10-3	14	TGTGCCATCAGGGGGACAGGCAATAATTCACCCCTCCACTTT	CAIRGTGNNSPLHF
TRBD1	TRBJ1-5	many	TRBV29-1	16	TGCAGCGTGGCACTGGCGGGGACAGGGGGCAGCCAGCCCCAGCATTTT	CSVALAGTGGSQPQHF
-	TRBJ1-1	-	TRBV6-6	15	TGTGCCAGCAGTTACTCAGAGGGGAGGGCCACTGAAGCTTTCTTT	CASSYSEGRATEAFF
-	TRBJ1-2	many	TRBV19	14	TGTGCCAGTAGTAACGGGGACGGGAACTATGGCTACACCTTC	CASSNGDGNYGYTF
TRBD1	TRBJ2-5	-	TRBV10-3	13	TGTGCCATCAGTGAGAGGGGGCAAGGGCCCCAGTACTTC	CAISERGQGPQYF
-	TRBJ1-2	-	TRBV29-1	12	TGCAGCATCGGGCAGGGCAGTGACGGCTACACCTTC	CSIGQGSDGYTF
TRBD1	TRBJ1-6	-	TRBV5-6	16	TGTGCCAGCAGCGGCCCCGGGACAGGGGGACTCTCACCCCTCCACTTT	CASSGPGTGGLSPLHF
-	TRBJ1-3	-	TRBV25-1	15	-	CACSASGSSGNTIYF
-	TRBJ2-6	-	TRBV24-1	16	TGTGCCACCAGTGATCCCGCAGGGGAGAAAACCAACGTCCTGACTTTC	CATSDPAGEKTNVLTF
-	TRBJ1-2	-	TRBV12-3/TRBV12-4	16	TGTGCCAGCAGTTCCCCATGGGGGGGGCAAGGCTATGGCTACACCTTC	CASSSPWGGQGYGYTF
TRBD1	TRBJ2-5	-	TRBV12-3/TRBV12-4	15	TGTGCCAGCAGTTCCACAGGGGGTCCCCAAGAGACCCAGTACTTC	CASSSTGGPQETQYF
-	TRBJ2-5	-	TRBV7-4	13	TGTGCCAGCAGCTCCCGGGGCCAGGCGGCCCAGTACTTC	CASSSRGQAAQYF
TRBD1	TRBJ1-6	-	TRBV7-9	16	TGTGCCAGCAGCAGGGGACAGAGCTCCTATAATTCACCCCTCCACTTT	CASSRGQSSYNSPLHF
TRBD1	TRBJ2-7	-	TRBV25-1	11	TGTGCTGGGACAGGATCCTACGAGCAGTACTTC	CAGTGSYEQYF
-	TRBJ1-1	-	TRBV7-9	14	TGTGCCAGCAGCTTGGGTCCAGGGAGGCCTGAAGCTTTCTTT	CASSLGPGRPEAFF
TRBD1	TRBJ2-7	-	TRBV6-5	15	TGTGCCAGCAGTGACGGGACAGGGGAACTCTACGAGCAGTACTTC	CASSDGTGELYEQYF
TRBD1	TRBJ2-5	-	TRBV7-8	11	TGTGCCAGCACACAGGGGGCGACCCAGTACTTC	CASTQGATQYF
-	TRBJ1-2	few	TRBV20-1	14	TGCAGTGCTAGGCGGGACACTTCTTTCTCGGGCTACACCTTC	CSARRDTSFSGYTF
-	TRBJ1-5	few	TRBV20-1	15	TGCAGTGCTAGAGATGGAGGGTGGGGGAATCAGCCCCAGCATTTT	CSARDGGWGNQPQHF
-	TRBJ1-4	-	TRBV20-1	16	TGCAGTGCTACACAGGGCCTCGGGAGGACTAATGAAAAACTGTTTTTT	CSATQGLGRTNEKLFF
-	TRBJ1-2	few	TRBV20-1	12	TGCAGTGCTCTCACGGGGACCTATGGCTACACCTTC	CSALTGTYGYTF
-	TRBJ1-6	-	TRBV10-3	14	TGTGCCACCAATCCGCCCGGGAATAATTCACCCCTCCACTTT	CATNPPGNNSPLHF
-	TRBJ2-7	few	TRBV6-5	15	TGTGCCAGCAGTTTGGGTGAGCGGAGCTCCTACGAGCAGTACTTC	CASSLGERSSYEQYF